These 22 T cell receptor beta chains came from one sample sequenced in a study. Some clones are missing from TCRdb's copy, which holds only in-frame ones; the method was immunoSEQ multiplex PCR. The sample contains about 50,000 clones, just over 90% of which appear only once. The sequencing input was PBMCs. Receptor source: a middle-aged man with rheumatoid arthritis.

This chain connects TRBV7-2 to TRBJ2-7; the match to TRBD2 covers 7 bases. J lost 0 bases, V lost 0 bases, and 5 bases had no gene match. The CDR3 is 16 amino acids. The germline V gene has CDR1 SGHTA and CDR2 FQGNSA. This chain's CDR3 is CASSLAAGVDSYEQYF. Written as DNA, the CDR3 is TGTGCCAGCAGCTTAGCTGCGGGAGTTGACTCCTACGAGCAGTACTTC.

The chain is built from TRBV2 and TRBJ2-1; a possible D gene is TRBD2 (7 bases). Trimming took 5 bases from V and 7 from J, leaving 21 bases between them. Per germline, CDR1 SNHLY and CDR2 FYNNEI. This CDR3 comprises 16 residues. For the CDR3, the DNA is TGTGCCAGCAGTCCACCGGGGGGCGGGGGCTTAAATGAGCAGTTCTTC. Its protein is CASSPPGGGGLNEQFF. Together with reference TRBV2 and TRBJ2-1, the CDR3 gives the full variable domain: EPEVTQTPSHQVTQMGQEVILRCVPISNHLYFYWYRQILGQKVEFLVSFYNNEISEKSEIFDDQFSVERPDGSNFTLKIRSTKLEDSAMYFCASSPPGGGGLNEQFFGPGTRLTVL.

This chain links TRBV7-9 with TRBJ2-7; 7 bases agree with TRBD1. Trimming at V came to 5 bases and at J to 2 bases, leaving 9 bases not matched to a gene. CDR1 is SEHNR and CDR2 is FQNEAQ in the germline V gene (reference sequence). The CDR3 consists of 15 residues. This CDR3 reads CASSETEGQTYEQYF. Written as DNA, the CDR3 is TGTGCCAGCAGCGAAACTGAGGGACAGACCTACGAGCAGTACTTC.

This chain joins TRBV11-2 and TRBJ2-1, with 9 nucleotides matching TRBD2. The CDR3 runs 16 residues. V gave up 2 bases and J gave up 5 bases; unmatched junction bases: 7. Germline loops: CDR1 SGHAT, CDR2 FQNNGV. The CDR3, as DNA: TGTGCCAGCAGCTTACAGCTAGCGGGACAAGACAATGAGCAGTTCTTC. This sequence encodes CASSLQLAGQDNEQFF.

The V gene is TRBV5-4, the J gene TRBJ2-3, with D possibly TRBD1 on 5 matching bases. The CDR3 covers 16 residues. Per germline, CDR1 SGHNT and CDR2 YYREEE (reference sequence). Trimming removed 4 bases at V and 2 bases at J, with 17 bases between. This CDR3 reads CASSRQFDLLTDTQYF. As DNA, the CDR3 is TGTGCCAGCAGCCGACAGTTCGACCTACTCACAGATACGCAGTATTTT.

The chain links TRBV27 to TRBJ1-4; 7 bases match TRBD1. The trim removed 5 bases at V and 5 bases at J, leaving 8 bases unmatched. CDR3 length: 15 amino acids. Germline-derived CDR1 and CDR2 are MNHEY and SMNVEV (reference sequence). The CDR3 bases are TGTGCCAGCAGTCCAGCGGGACAGTGGAATGAAAAACTGTTTTTT. Translation gives CASSPAGQWNEKLFF. Drawing the rest from reference TRBV27 and TRBJ1-4, the complete variable domain is EAQVTQNPRYLITVTGKKLTVTCSQNMNHEYMSWYRQDPGLGLRQIYYSMNVEVTDKGDVPEGYKVSRKEKRNFPLILESPSPNQTSLYFCASSPAGQWNEKLFFGSGTQLSVL.

The CDR3 DNA sequence: TGTGCCAGCAGCCTAACAGGTGTCCATGAGCAGTTCTTC. Protein product: CASSLTGVHEQFF. This chain joins TRBV5-4 and TRBJ2-1, with TRBD1 as a possible D gene (5 bases). The CDR3 contains 13 residues. V lost 4 bases and J 8 bases, leaving 13 bases between the germline ends. Germline V CDR1 and CDR2: SGHNT, YYREEE (reference sequence).

This chain links TRBV5-5 with TRBJ2-3; no definite D call. CDR1 is SGHKS and CDR2 is YYEKEE in the germline V gene (reference sequence). The CDR3 runs to 14 residues. Trimming cost V 2 bases and J 4 bases, with 11 bases left between them. CDR3 bases: TGTGCCAGCAGCTTTCGGACCGAGGCAGATACGCAGTATTTT. Its protein product is CASSFRTEADTQYF.

This rearrangement joins TRBV24-1 to TRBJ1-2; D unresolved. Trimming removed 4 bases at V and 4 bases at J, with 12 bases between. The CDR3 loop spans 14 amino acids. Per germline, CDR1 KGHDR and CDR2 SFDVKD. CDR3 residues: CATSDPGITYGYTF. Here the CDR3 DNA reads TGTGCCACCAGTGACCCCGGGATCACCTATGGCTACACCTTC.

The rearrangement joins TRBV5-6 to TRBJ2-1; 12 bases agree with TRBD2. Germline V gene lookup returns CDR1 SGHDT and CDR2 YYEEEE. The CDR3 runs 16 residues. The J segment lost 4 bases and the V segment lost 5 bases, leaving 7 bases of the junction unmatched. The CDR3 bases are TGTGCCAGCAGGGAGACTAGCGGGGGAGTTTACAATGAGCAGTTCTTC. Translation gives CASRETSGGVYNEQFF. Full variable domain (outside the CDR3, taken from reference TRBV5-6 and TRBJ2-1): DAGVTQSPTHLIKTRGQQVTLRCSPKSGHDTVSWYQQALGQGPQFIFQYYEEEERQRGNFPDRFSGHQFPNYSSELNVNALLLGDSALYLCASRETSGGVYNEQFFGPGTRLTVL.

The V call is TRBV28, the J call TRBJ2-7, with 7 bases that match TRBD1. The CDR3 length is 15 residues. CDR1 and CDR2 from the germline V gene are MDHEN and SYDVKM. With V trimmed by 6 bases and J by 0 bases, 8 bases remained unmatched. The CDR3 DNA reads as TGTGCCAGCAGCCCCGGGACAGCCACCTCCTACGAGCAGTACTTC. This codes for CASSPGTATSYEQYF.

This clone was counted a few times. This chain uses TRBV4-1 with TRBJ1-3, with 7 nucleotides matching TRBD1. Germline loops: CDR1 MGHRA, CDR2 YSYEKL. The junction had 3 bases not matched to a gene; V was cut back by 4 bases and J by 3 bases. The CDR3 extends over 14 amino acids. CDR3 sequence (DNA): TGCGCCAGCAGCCCACAGGGGCATGGAAACACCATATATTTT. This translates into CASSPQGHGNTIYF.

The sample holds one count of this clone. The chain's CDR3 is CASSVIQGDETQYF. In nucleotides, the CDR3 is TGTGCCAGCAGTGTAATACAGGGGGACGAGACCCAGTACTTC. The rearrangement joins TRBV27 to TRBJ2-5; 8 bases align to TRBD1. CDR1 is MNHEY and CDR2 is SMNVEV in the germline V gene (reference sequence). The CDR3 covers 14 residues. Trimming cost V 5 bases and J 5 bases; bases outside gene matches: 7.

The table lists this clone with a few counts. The chain employs TRBV7-8 and TRBJ2-7; the match to TRBD1 covers 8 bases. This CDR3 is 15 amino acids long. J gave up 1 base and V 1 base, and 3 bases lay outside the gene matches. Germline CDR1 reads SGHVS; CDR2 reads FQNEAQ. CDR3 region: CASSLGQGPSYEQYF. DNA for the CDR3: TGTGCCAGCAGCTTAGGACAGGGGCCGTCCTACGAGCAGTACTTC.

This clone has just one count. V and J are TRBV4-1 and TRBJ1-6; possibly TRBD1 for D (5 bases). This CDR3 region has 19 residues. V shed 4 bases and J shed 5 bases, with 24 bases lying between them. Germline V gene lookup returns CDR1 MGHRA and CDR2 YSYEKL. CDR3 region: CASSRVAGTPGVDNSPLHF. The CDR3 DNA sequence: TGCGCCAGCAGCCGGGTTGCCGGGACTCCCGGAGTCGATAATTCACCCCTCCACTTT.

The chain uses TRBV14 and TRBJ1-3; D gene uncertain. The V end was cut by 0 bases, the J end by 10 bases, with 19 bases between. Per the germline V gene, CDR1 is SGHDN and CDR2 is FVKESK. The CDR3 sequence is 16 residues long. CDR3 amino acids: CASSQDRGPGERTIYF. DNA for the CDR3: TGTGCCAGCAGCCAAGATCGCGGGCCCGGTGAACGGACCATATATTTT.

This chain links TRBV6-1 with TRBJ2-5; no reliable D call. Germline V gene lookup returns CDR1 MNHNS and CDR2 SASEGT. CDR3 length: 11 amino acids. Deletions cut 6 bases from V and 3 bases from J, with 5 bases between. CDR3 nucleotide sequence: TGTGCCAGCAGCCCGAAAGAGACCCAGTACTTC. Translating gives CASSPKETQYF.

CDR3 coding DNA: TGTGCCTGGAGTGGGGTGGATTATAGCAATCAGCCCCAGCATTTT. This sequence encodes CAWSGVDYSNQPQHF. This sequence joins TRBV30 and TRBJ1-5; D not certain. CDR3 length: 15 residues. The V and J ends lost 1 base and 0 bases respectively, with 10 bases between them. Looked up from germline, CDR1 is GTSNPN and CDR2 is SVGIG (reference sequence).

The chain links TRBV7-8 to TRBJ2-3, with D hard to call. Germline V lookup: CDR1 SGHVS, CDR2 FQNEAQ. Trimming stripped 4 bases from V and 3 bases from J, with 2 bases between. The CDR3 sequence is 11 residues long. The CDR3 loop is CASSSTDTQYF. The DNA for the CDR3 is TGTGCCAGCAGCTCTACAGATACGCAGTATTTT.

V usage is TRBV13 and J usage is TRBJ2-5; TRBD1 aligns across 8 bases. From germline, CDR1 is PRHDT and CDR2 FYEKMQ (reference sequence). CDR3 length equals 16 residues. The V gene end was trimmed by 5 bases and the J gene end by 2 bases; junction bases not matched to a gene: 10. The CDR3 DNA is TGTGCCAGCAGCCCCGACAGGGGAATCGGGCAAGAGACCCAGTACTTC. This sequence encodes CASSPDRGIGQETQYF.

This rearrangement joins TRBV10-3 to TRBJ2-3; D is undetermined. Trimming cost V 3 bases and J 1 base, with 14 bases left between them. The CDR3 length is 16 residues. The germline gives CDR1 ENHRY, CDR2 SYGVKD. The DNA for the CDR3 is TGTGCCATCAGTGATAGGAGTCGCTTGGGCACAGATACGCAGTATTTT. Residues: CAISDRSRLGTDTQYF.

V usage is TRBV2 and J usage is TRBJ1-6, with 8 bases identical to TRBD1. J gave up 9 bases and V 6 bases, and 7 bases lay outside the gene matches. CDR3 length: 14 residues. The germline gives CDR1 SNHLY, CDR2 FYNNEI. In DNA form, the CDR3 reads TGTGCCAGCAGCCTTGGACAGGGTTCTTCACCCCTCCACTTT. Its translation: CASSLGQGSSPLHF.